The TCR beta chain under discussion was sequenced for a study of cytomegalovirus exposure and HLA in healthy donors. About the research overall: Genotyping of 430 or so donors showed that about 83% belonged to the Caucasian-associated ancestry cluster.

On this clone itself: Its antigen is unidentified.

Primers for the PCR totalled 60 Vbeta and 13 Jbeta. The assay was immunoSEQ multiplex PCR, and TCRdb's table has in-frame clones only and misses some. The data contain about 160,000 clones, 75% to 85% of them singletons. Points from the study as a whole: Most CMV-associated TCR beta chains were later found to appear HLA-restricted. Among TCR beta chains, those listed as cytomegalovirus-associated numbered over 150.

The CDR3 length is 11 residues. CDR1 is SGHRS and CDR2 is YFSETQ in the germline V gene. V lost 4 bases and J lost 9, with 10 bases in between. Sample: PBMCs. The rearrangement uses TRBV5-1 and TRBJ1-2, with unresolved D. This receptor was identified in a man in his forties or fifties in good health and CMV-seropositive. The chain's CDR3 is CASSEGSSYTF. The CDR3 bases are TGCGCCAGCAGCGAGGGAAGTAGCTACACCTTC.